This T cell receptor beta chain was obtained from a study of T cell repertoires in cytomegalovirus infection. From germline, CDR1 is ENHRY and CDR2 SYGVKD. V lost 5 bases and J 0 bases, leaving 4 bases between the germline ends. The CDR3 spans 12 residues. This clonotype was detected a few times. Its antigen is unknown. TCRdb re-called the reads with MiXCR, one entry per CDR3 protein. The sample holds around 120,000 distinct CDR3 sequences, around 40% seen once. The receptor was isolated from a human donor in good health (CMV status not recorded). Some clones in this sample may be carry-over from other donors' samples. The chain joins TRBV10-3 to TRBJ2-5; D remains unclear. This specimen was CD8+ T cells from cultured PBMCs, taken from culture after CMV antigen stimulation. CDR3 loop: CAISSDQETQYF. The CDR3 DNA sequence: TGTGCCATCAGTAGCGACCAAGAGACCCAGTACTTC.